These 2 T cell receptor beta chains were sequenced from one sample in a study of control samples from healthy donors and cancer patients. TCRdb's table, derived via immunoSEQ multiplex PCR, lists solely in-frame clones and lacks some. The sample lists approximately 70,000 clones, over 75% occurring once. Sequencing used PBMCs. Every receptor here comes from a woman aged 45-65 years with head and neck cancer.

The V call is TRBV19, the J call TRBJ2-2, with a possible D match to TRBD1 (5 bases). Trimming left V 6 bases short and J 0 bases short, with 11 bases between. The germline V gene has CDR1 LNHDA and CDR2 SQIVND (reference sequence). CDR3 size: 15 residues. CDR3 sequence reads: CASRAGLANTGELFF. The CDR3 DNA reads TGTGCCAGTAGGGCAGGGCTCGCGAACACCGGGGAGCTGTTTTTT. The full variable domain, with the rest looked up from reference TRBV19 and TRBJ2-2, is DGGITQSPKYLFRKEGQNVTLSCEQNLNHDAMYWYRQDPGQGLRLIYYSQIVNDFQKGDIAEGYSVSREKKESFPLTVTSAQKNPTAFYLCASRAGLANTGELFFGEGSRLTVL.

The chain has TRBV10-2 and TRBJ2-7; 10 nucleotides line up with TRBD2. Germline V gene data show CDR1 as WSHSY and CDR2 as SAAADI. The J segment lost 5 bases and the V segment lost 7 bases, leaving 11 bases of the junction unmatched. CDR3 length equals 15 residues. CDR3 in amino acids: CASTPRTSGGHEQYF. CDR3 bases: TGCGCCAGCACCCCAAGGACTAGCGGCGGCCACGAGCAGTACTTC.